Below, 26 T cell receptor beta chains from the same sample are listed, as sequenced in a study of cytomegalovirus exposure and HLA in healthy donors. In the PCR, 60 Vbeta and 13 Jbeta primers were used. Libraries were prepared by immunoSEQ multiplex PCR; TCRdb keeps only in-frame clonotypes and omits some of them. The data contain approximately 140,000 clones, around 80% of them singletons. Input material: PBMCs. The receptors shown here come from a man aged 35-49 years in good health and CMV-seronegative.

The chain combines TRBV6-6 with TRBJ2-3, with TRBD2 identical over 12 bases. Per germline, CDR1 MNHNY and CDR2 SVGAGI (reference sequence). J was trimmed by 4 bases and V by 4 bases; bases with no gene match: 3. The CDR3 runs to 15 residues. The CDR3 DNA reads TGTGCCAGCAGTTTCCTAGCGGGGGGGCCAGATACGCAGTATTTT. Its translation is CASSFLAGGPDTQYF.

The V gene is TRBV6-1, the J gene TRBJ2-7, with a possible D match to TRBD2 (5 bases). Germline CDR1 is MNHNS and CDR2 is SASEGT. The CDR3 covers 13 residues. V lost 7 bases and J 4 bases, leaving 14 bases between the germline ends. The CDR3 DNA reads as TGTGCCAGCACCCGGAGGAGAGGGTACGAGCAGTACTTC. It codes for CASTRRRGYEQYF.

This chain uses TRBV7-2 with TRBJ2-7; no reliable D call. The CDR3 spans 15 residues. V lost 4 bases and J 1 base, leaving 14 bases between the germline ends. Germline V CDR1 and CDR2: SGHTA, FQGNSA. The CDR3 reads CASSSVTTGSYEQYF. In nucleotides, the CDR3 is TGTGCCAGCAGCTCCGTAACCACCGGGTCCTACGAGCAGTACTTC.

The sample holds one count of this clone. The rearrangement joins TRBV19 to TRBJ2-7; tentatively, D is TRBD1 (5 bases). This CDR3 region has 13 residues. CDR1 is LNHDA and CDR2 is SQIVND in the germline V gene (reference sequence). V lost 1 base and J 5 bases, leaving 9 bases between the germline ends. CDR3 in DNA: TGTGCCAGTAGTATAGCCAGGGTGGACGAGCAGTACTTC. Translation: CASSIARVDEQYF.

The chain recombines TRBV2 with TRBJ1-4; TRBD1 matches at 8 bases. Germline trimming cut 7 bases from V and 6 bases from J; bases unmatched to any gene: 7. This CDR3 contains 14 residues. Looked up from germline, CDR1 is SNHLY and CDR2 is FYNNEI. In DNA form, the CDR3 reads TGTGCCAGCACGGCGCAGGGGGCAGATGAAAAACTGTTTTTT. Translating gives CASTAQGADEKLFF.

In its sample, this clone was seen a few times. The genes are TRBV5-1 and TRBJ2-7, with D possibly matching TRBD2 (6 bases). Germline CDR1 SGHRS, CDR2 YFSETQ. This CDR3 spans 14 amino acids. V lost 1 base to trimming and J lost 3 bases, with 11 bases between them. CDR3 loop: CASSLSRDFYEQYF. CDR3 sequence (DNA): TGCGCCAGCAGCTTGTCGAGGGACTTCTACGAGCAGTACTTC.

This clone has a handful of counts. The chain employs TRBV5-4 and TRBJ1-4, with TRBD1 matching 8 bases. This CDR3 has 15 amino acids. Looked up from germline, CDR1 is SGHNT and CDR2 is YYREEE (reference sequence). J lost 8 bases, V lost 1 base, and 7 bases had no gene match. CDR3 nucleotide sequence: TGTGCCAGCAGCTTGACAGGACAGGGCCTGGAAAAACTGTTTTTT. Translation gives CASSLTGQGLEKLFF.

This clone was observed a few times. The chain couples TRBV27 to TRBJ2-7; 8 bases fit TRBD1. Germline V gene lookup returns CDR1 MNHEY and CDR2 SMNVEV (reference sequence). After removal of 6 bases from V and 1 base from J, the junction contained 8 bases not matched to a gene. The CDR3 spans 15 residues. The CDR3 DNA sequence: TGTGCCAGCAGCTCTCGTGGACAGGGTTCCTACGAGCAGTACTTC. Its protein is CASSSRGQGSYEQYF.

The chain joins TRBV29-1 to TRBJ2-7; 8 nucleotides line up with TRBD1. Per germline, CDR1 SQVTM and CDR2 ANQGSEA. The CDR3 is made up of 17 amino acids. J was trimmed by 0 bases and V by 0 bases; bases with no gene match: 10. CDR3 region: CSVEEPVSGGGSYEQYF. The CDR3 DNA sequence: TGCAGCGTTGAAGAACCAGTATCAGGGGGCGGCTCCTACGAGCAGTACTTC.

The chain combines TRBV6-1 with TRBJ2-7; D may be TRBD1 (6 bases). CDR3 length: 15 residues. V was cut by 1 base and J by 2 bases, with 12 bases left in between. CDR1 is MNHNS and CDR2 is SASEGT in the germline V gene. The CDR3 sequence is CASSEVWTATYEQYF. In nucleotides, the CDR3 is TGTGCCAGCAGTGAAGTGTGGACAGCGACCTACGAGCAGTACTTC.

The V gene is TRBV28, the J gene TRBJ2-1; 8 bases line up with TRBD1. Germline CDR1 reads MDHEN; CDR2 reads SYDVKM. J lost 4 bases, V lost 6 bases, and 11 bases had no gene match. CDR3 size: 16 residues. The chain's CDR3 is CASRKYSGQVYNEQFF. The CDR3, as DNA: TGTGCCAGCAGGAAATACTCGGGACAGGTTTACAATGAGCAGTTCTTC.

This CDR3 is CASSEAAYREAFF. The CDR3 coding sequence is TGTGCCAGCAGTGAAGCGGCCTACCGAGAAGCTTTCTTT. The chain employs TRBV6-5 and TRBJ1-1; D not resolved. Germline values: CDR1 MNHEY, CDR2 SVGAGI. The CDR3 spans 13 residues. V lost 5 bases and J lost 8, with 15 bases in between.

The CDR3 DNA reads TGTGCCATCAGTCCTAGCGGACTATCAGATACGCAGTATTTT. It specifies CAISPSGLSDTQYF. V is TRBV10-3 and J is TRBJ2-3; the match to TRBD2 covers 7 bases. The CDR3 sequence is 14 residues long. Germline assignment: CDR1 ENHRY and CDR2 SYGVKD. V lost 5 bases and J lost 4; bases outside the gene matches: 6.

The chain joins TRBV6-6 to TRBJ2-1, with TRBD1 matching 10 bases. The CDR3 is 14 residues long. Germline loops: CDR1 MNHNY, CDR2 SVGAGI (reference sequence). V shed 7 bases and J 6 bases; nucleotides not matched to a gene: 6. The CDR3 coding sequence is TGTGCCAGCACCCTAAGGGACAGGGGCAATGAGCAGTTCTTC. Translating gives CASTLRDRGNEQFF.

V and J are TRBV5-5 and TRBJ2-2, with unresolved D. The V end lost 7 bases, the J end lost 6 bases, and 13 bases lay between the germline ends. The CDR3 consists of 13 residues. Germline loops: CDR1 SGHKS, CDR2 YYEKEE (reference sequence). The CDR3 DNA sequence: TGTGCCAGCCTGCGAGGCCCACCCGGGGAGCTGTTTTTT. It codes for CASLRGPPGELFF. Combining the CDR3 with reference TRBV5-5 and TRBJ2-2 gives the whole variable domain DAGVTQSPTHLIKTRGQQVTLRCSPISGHKSVSWYQQVLGQGPQFIFQYYEKEERGRGNFPDRFSARQFPNYSSELNVNALLLGDSALYLCASLRGPPGELFFGEGSRLTVL.

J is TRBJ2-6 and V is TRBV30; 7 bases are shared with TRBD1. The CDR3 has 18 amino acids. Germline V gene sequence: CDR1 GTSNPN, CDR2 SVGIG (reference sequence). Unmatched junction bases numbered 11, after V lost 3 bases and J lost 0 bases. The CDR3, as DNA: TGTGCCTGGAGAGATCCGGGACAGTCAGTCTCTGGGGCCAACGTCCTGACTTTC. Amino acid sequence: CAWRDPGQSVSGANVLTF.

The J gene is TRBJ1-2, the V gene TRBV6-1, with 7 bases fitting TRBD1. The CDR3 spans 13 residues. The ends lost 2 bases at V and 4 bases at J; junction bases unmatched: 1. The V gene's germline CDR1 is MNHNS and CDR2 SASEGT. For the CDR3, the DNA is TGTGCCAGCAGTGAAACAGGGGCCTATGGCTACACCTTC. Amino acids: CASSETGAYGYTF.

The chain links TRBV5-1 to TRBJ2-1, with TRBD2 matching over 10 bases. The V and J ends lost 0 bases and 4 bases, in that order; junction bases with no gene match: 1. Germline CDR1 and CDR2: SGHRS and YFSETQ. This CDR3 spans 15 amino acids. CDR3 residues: CASSLGTSGYNEQFF. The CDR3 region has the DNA TGCGCCAGCAGCTTGGGGACTAGCGGATACAATGAGCAGTTCTTC.

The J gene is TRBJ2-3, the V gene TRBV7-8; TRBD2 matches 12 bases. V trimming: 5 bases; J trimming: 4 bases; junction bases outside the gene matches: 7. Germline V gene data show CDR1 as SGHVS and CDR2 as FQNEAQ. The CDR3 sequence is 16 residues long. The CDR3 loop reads CASSPRTSGAADTQYF. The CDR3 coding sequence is TGTGCCAGCAGCCCTCGGACTAGCGGGGCGGCAGATACGCAGTATTTT.

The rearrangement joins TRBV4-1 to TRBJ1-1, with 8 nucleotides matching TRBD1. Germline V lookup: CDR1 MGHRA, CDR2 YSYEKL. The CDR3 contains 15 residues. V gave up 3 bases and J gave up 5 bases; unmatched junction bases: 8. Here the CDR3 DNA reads TGCGCCAGCAGCCATCTCACAGGGGGGAAAACTGAAGCTTTCTTT. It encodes CASSHLTGGKTEAFF.

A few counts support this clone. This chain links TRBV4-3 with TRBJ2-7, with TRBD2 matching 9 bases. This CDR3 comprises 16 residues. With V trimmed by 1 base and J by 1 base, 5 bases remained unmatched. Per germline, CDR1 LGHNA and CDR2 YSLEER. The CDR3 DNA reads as TGCGCCAGCAGCCAAGTGGCTAGCGGGGAATCCTACGAGCAGTACTTC. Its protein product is CASSQVASGESYEQYF.

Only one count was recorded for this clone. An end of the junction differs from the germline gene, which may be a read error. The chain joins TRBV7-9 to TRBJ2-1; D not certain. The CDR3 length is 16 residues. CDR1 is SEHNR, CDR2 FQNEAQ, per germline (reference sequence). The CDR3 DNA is TGTGCCGGCAGCCCCCGGGTACGAGGCGTTTACAATGAGCAGTTCTTC. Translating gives CAGSPRVRGVYNEQFF.

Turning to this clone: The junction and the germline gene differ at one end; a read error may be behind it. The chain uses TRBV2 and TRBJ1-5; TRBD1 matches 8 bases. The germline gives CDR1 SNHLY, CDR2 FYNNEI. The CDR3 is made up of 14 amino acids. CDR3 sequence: CTSSIQGARQPQHF. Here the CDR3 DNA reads TGTACCAGCAGTATCCAGGGGGCTAGGCAGCCCCAGCATTTT.

CDR3 protein: CSVVGVNTGELFF. In DNA, the CDR3 is TGCAGCGTTGTGGGAGTAAACACCGGGGAGCTGTTTTTT. The rearrangement links TRBV29-1 to TRBJ2-2; D is possibly TRBD2 (5 bases). The V gene lost 4 bases and the J gene lost 2 bases, with 8 bases spanning the gap. Germline V gene lookup returns CDR1 SQVTM and CDR2 ANQGSEA. CDR3 length equals 13 residues.

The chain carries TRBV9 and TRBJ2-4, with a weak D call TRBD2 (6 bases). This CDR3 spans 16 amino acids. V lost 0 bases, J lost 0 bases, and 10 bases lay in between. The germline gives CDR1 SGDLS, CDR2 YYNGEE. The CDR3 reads CASSVDVGGAKNIQYF. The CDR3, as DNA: TGTGCCAGCAGCGTAGACGTGGGGGGAGCCAAAAACATTCAGTACTTC.

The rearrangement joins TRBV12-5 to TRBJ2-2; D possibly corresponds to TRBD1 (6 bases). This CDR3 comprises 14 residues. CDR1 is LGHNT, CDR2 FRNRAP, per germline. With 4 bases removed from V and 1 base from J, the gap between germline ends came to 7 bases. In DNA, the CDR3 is TGTGCTAGTGGTTCACAGGGGAACACCGGGGAGCTGTTTTTT. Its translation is CASGSQGNTGELFF. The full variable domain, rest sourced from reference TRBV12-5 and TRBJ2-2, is DARVTQTPRHKVTEMGQEVTMRCQPILGHNTVFWYRQTMMQGLELLAYFRNRAPLDDSGMPKDRFSAEMPDATLATLKIQPSEPRDSAVYFCASGSQGNTGELFFGEGSRLTVL.